These 13 T cell receptor beta chains came from one sample sequenced in a study of tumor-infiltrating lymphocytes in oesophageal squamous cell carcinoma. TCRdb independently ran MiXCR on the PCR reads; one entry per CDR3 protein. The sample includes approximately 9,500 distinct CDR3 sequences, roughly 60% of them seen just once. The sequenced material came from esophageal tumor tissue. These receptors originate from a male donor with esophageal squamous cell carcinoma.

Notes on this clonotype: Germline is not matched at one junction end, which may reflect a read error. V gene TRBV7-2 combines with J gene TRBJ2-7; a weak D match, TRBD2 (7 bases). This CDR3 is built from 16 residues. CDR1 is SGHTA, CDR2 FQGNSA, per germline. The CDR3 bases are TGTGCCAGCAGCTTAGGAAGCGGGACAAAACCGTACGGGCAGTACTTC. Protein: CASSLGSGTKPYGQYF.

V is TRBV12-5 and J is TRBJ2-5; 10 nucleotides match TRBD2. The germline gives CDR1 LGHNT, CDR2 FRNRAP. The J segment lost 11 bases and the V segment lost 0 bases, leaving 18 bases of the junction unmatched. The CDR3 loop spans 18 amino acids. The CDR3 DNA reads as TGTGCTAGTGGTTTGGTGTCCATACTAGCGGGATTCCACAATGAGCAGTACTTC. Encoded protein: CASGLVSILAGFHNEQYF.

This clonotype is categorized as medium-sized. The chain links TRBV24-1 to TRBJ2-3, with 10 bases lining up with TRBD2. After removal of 5 bases from V and 0 bases from J, the junction contained 1 base not matched to a gene. CDR3 size: 15 residues. The germline gives CDR1 KGHDR, CDR2 SFDVKD. DNA of the CDR3: TGTGCCACCAGTGCGACTAGCGGGAGCACAGATACGCAGTATTTT. Residues: CATSATSGSTDTQYF.

As to this clonotype: The conserved phenylalanine or tryptophan is not found at the CDR3 terminus, so this likely reflects a read error. This chain links TRBV7-2 with TRBJ2-6; D ambiguous. The V gene's germline CDR1 is SGHTA and CDR2 FQGNSA. The CDR3 is 8 amino acids. The V end was cut by 3 bases, the J end by 16 bases, with 1 base between. The CDR3, as DNA: TGTGCCAGCAGCTTTCTGACTAGC. It yields the protein CASSFLTS.

To note about this clonotype: A much bigger clone sits one base away, suggesting this may be a read error. CDR3 sequence (DNA): TGTGCCACCAGTGATCGGGGCGGGAGCAGGGTGAATGAGCAGTACTTC. Translating it yields CATSDRGGSRVNEQYF. This sequence joins TRBV24-1 and TRBJ2-7, with 7 bases aligning to TRBD2. CDR1 is KGHDR and CDR2 is SFDVKD in the germline V gene. The CDR3 extends over 16 amino acids. The V segment lost 3 bases and the J segment 7 bases; nucleotides outside the gene matches: 14.

The V gene is TRBV7-2, the J gene TRBJ2-3; 7 bases align to TRBD2. Germline CDR1 reads SGHTA; CDR2 reads FQGNSA. The CDR3 runs 15 residues. The junction had 6 bases not matched to a gene; V was cut back by 0 bases and J by 6 bases. In DNA, the CDR3 is TGTGCCAGCAGCTTAGCGGGGGGGGGGTTGGATACGCAGTATTTT. Residues: CASSLAGGGLDTQYF.

Comments on this clonotype: The junction does not match germline at one end; this may be a read error. J is TRBJ2-2 and V is TRBV7-6; 7 nucleotides line up with TRBD1. Germline V gives CDR1 SGHVS, CDR2 FNYEAQ. CDR3 size: 16 residues. The CDR3 protein is CASSPSRRGGSGELFF. The CDR3 DNA reads TGTGCTAGCAGCCCTAGCAGGAGAGGGGGCTCCGGGGAGCTGTTTTTT.

There are many counts of this clonotype. It may be a read error: a sequence one base away is much more abundant. The J gene is TRBJ2-5, the V gene TRBV24-1; 9 bases map to TRBD2. Germline CDR1 is KGHDR and CDR2 is SFDVKD. The V gene end was trimmed by 3 bases and the J gene end by 11 bases; junction bases not matched to a gene: 15. This CDR3 has 16 residues. DNA for the CDR3: TGTGCCACCAGTGATCCGGTCGTAGCGGGAGACAATGAGCAGTACTTC. This translates into CATSDPVVAGDNEQYF.

The chain has TRBV11-2 and TRBJ2-5; D gene ambiguous. The J call is in doubt because the DNA end fits TRBJ2-1 better. This CDR3 contains 13 residues. CDR1 and CDR2 (germline): SGHAT, FQNNGV. CDR3: CASSLESFNEQFF. The CDR3 nucleotides read TGTGCCAGCAGCTTAGAGTCTTTCAATGAGCAGTTCTTC.

This chain connects TRBV7-6 to TRBJ2-5; D not certain. The J call may not be correct, given that the DNA end is closer to TRBJ2-1. CDR3 length: 13 amino acids. Per germline, CDR1 SGHVS and CDR2 FNYEAQ. CDR3 sequence (DNA): TGTGCCAGCAGCTTACCGGCCGGCGATGAGCAGTTCTTC. This codes for CASSLPAGDEQFF.

This clonotype was counted a few times. The chain couples TRBV7-8 to TRBJ2-1; the match to TRBD2 covers 10 bases. Matching the DNA end better, TRBJ2-5 makes the J call doubtful. This CDR3 has 16 residues. Germline-derived CDR1 and CDR2 are SGHVS and FQNEAQ. The CDR3 protein is CASSLAPSGGQETQYF. CDR3 sequence (DNA): TGTGCCAGCAGCTTAGCGCCTAGCGGGGGACAAGAGACCCAGTACTTC.

The chain couples TRBV7-9 to TRBJ2-5; 8 nucleotides align to TRBD1. The J call may be in error: the DNA end matches TRBJ2-7 better. The CDR3 extends over 14 amino acids. Germline V lookup: CDR1 SEHNR, CDR2 FQNEAQ (reference sequence). CDR3: CASSPGQGRFEQYF. The CDR3 nucleotides are TGTGCCAGCAGCCCCGGACAGGGAAGGTTCGAGCAGTACTTC.

The chain joins TRBV6-1 to TRBJ2-4; the D gene is possibly TRBD2 (6 bases). The J call could be wrong; TRBJ2-1 is a better fit for the DNA end. The CDR3 consists of 16 residues. CDR1 is MNHNS and CDR2 is SASEGT in the germline V gene. The CDR3 DNA sequence: TGTGCCAGCAGTGAGACCCTAGCGTTGTCCTACAATGAGCAGTTCTTC. Amino acid sequence: CASSETLALSYNEQFF.